This T cell receptor (beta chain) was recorded in a study of tumor-infiltrating lymphocytes in primary liver carcinoma. The study's findings and limits: The overlap of tumor-adjacent and tumor-blood pairs was smaller than that of tumor region pairs.

The input was 450 to 550 ng total RNA; TCR beta cDNA was made from it with a constant-region primer. Three nested multiplex PCR rounds, a slightly modified ARM-PCR, produced the libraries for TCR beta. Both of the initial two PCR rounds ran for 10 cycles and employed TRBV1-TRBV30 forward primers alongside a C-beta reverse primer. From the multiplex PCR reads, TCRdb called clonotypes with MiXCR, one entry per CDR3 protein. The sample includes 300,000 to 350,000 distinct CDR3 sequences, about two thirds of them seen just once. The authors took blood RNA from unsorted whole blood and also extracted germline DNA. Enrolled patients were chronically infected with HBV and treatment-naive. Before the operation took place, roughly 4.2 milliliters of peripheral blood were collected. Concerning this clonotype: Its antigen is undetermined.

This CDR3 is built from 18 residues. J lost 0 bases, V lost 5 bases, and 12 bases had no gene match. Germline V gives CDR1 SGHAT, CDR2 FQNNGV. The receptor was isolated from a man aged 40-50 years with primary liver carcinoma and hepatitis B virus infection. Sequenced sample: peripheral blood. The chain employs TRBV11-2 and TRBJ2-7; 11 positions match TRBD2. The chain's CDR3 is CASSIHPQTSGTSYEQYF. The DNA for the CDR3 is TGTGCCAGCAGCATACACCCCCAGACTAGCGGGACCTCCTACGAGCAGTACTTC.